Listed below are T cell receptor beta chains from one sample, sequenced in a study of molecular identifiers for immune sequencing clone quantification. MiXCR, run by TCRdb on the PCR reads, gives a single entry per CDR3 protein. In the table there are about 500,000 distinct CDR3 sequences, about 20% of which are singletons. What was sequenced was naive CD8+ T cells from blood, with Jurkat cell RNA spiked in. The receptors here all came from a human donor in good health. Some libraries in this study had Jurkat cell RNA spiked in. The CDR3 runs from the conserved cysteine through the conserved F or W. The D gene is left open where the match is weak. Expanded clones get a size class; other rows say once, few or many, or leave the size out.

>-|TRBV3-1|TRBJ2-3|once
CASSQDPGPGADAQYF
>-|TRBV6-5|TRBJ2-7|many
CASSYGNRVAYEQYF
>TRBD1|TRBV14|TRBJ2-1|many
CASSPRTGPVSNEQFF
>-|TRBV2|TRBJ1-2|many
CASYGQSIYGYTF
>-|TRBV27|TRBJ1-4|-
CASSLTYSWPATNEKLFF
>-|TRBV20-1|TRBJ1-4|-
CSARPGGEEKLFF
>TRBD1|TRBV6-5|TRBJ1-5|many
CASSYTRGLNQPQHF
>TRBD2|TRBV7-9|TRBJ2-3|few
CASSPSPTSGGSTDTQYF
>-|TRBV6-6|TRBJ2-1|-
CASSYFDSLDPFF
>TRBD2|TRBV6-2/TRBV6-3|TRBJ2-1|-
CASSPPPSGGARNEQFF
>-|TRBV11-2|TRBJ2-7|few
CASSSIRAEQYF
>TRBD2|TRBV6-5|TRBJ2-3|many
CASFSGGTDTQYF
>-|TRBV7-9|TRBJ2-7|many
CASSLVDYEQYF
>-|TRBV24-1|TRBJ1-5|many
CATSDSRGYSNQPQHF
>TRBD1|TRBV5-6|TRBJ1-1|-
CASSPYDRAGTEAFF
>-|TRBV11-2|TRBJ1-4|-
CASSNRAGSRGEKLFF
>-|TRBV7-9|TRBJ2-1|few
CASTLDPRTPGNEQFF
>TRBD1|TRBV13|TRBJ1-1|many
CASSSRDRHTEAFF
>-|TRBV7-2|TRBJ2-5|many
CASSLTPGGDQETQYF
>-|TRBV27|TRBJ1-6|-
CASGLGPGSPLHF
>-|TRBV7-9|TRBJ2-7|-
CASSPRSRTYEQYF
>-|TRBV7-6|TRBJ1-5|-
CASSPHGAISNQPQHF